The entry below gives a single TCR beta chain sequence along with its context. Study processing details: Reference gene primer amplification gave estimated nucleated cell counts. Measured with immunoSEQ multiplex PCR; TCRdb has only the in-frame clones, and not every one. V and J calls and clone size are given by that table; D and trimming were obtained from the DNA. The profile shows about 300,000 clones, roughly 86% of them singletons. The data originate from a study of blood T cell repertoires in COVID-19. For the study at large: Samples representing acute and convalescent COVID-19 were sourced from the United States, Italy and Spain. Nucleic acid was either cDNA or gDNA, and it came from T cells, B-cell-depleted T cells, or PBMCs.

The sequencing input was peripheral blood. The source is a woman in her twenties or thirties with COVID-19, enrolled during active disease.

CDR3 in DNA: TGTGCCAGCAACACGGGACTAGCGGGGGAGCAGTTCTTC. Encoded protein: CASNTGLAGEQFF. The V call is TRBV7-2, the J call TRBJ2-1, with 13 positions matching TRBD2. The length of the CDR3 is 13 residues. In germline, CDR1 is SGHTA, CDR2 FQGNSA. The J segment lost 10 bases and the V segment lost 7 bases, leaving 4 bases of the junction unmatched.